Presented here are 17 T cell receptor beta chains from one specimen sequenced in a study. A single record per CDR3 protein comes from TCRdb applying MiXCR to the 5' RACE reads. Here the sample spans approximately 11,000 distinct CDR3 sequences, about half being singletons. The sample was tumor-infiltrating naive CD4+ T cells sorted from the breast tumor. Subset described: naive CD4+ T cells, CD4+CD45RA+CD25-. Receptors originate from a female donor with breast cancer.

The rearrangement uses TRBV7-2 and TRBJ1-1; D gene uncertain. The CDR3 is made up of 14 amino acids. The V end lost 1 base, the J end lost 2 bases, and 8 bases lay between the germline ends. In germline, CDR1 is SGHTA, CDR2 FQGNSA. The CDR3 DNA reads TGTGCCAGCAGCTTAGACATTATCAACACTGAAGCTTTCTTT. Its translation is CASSLDIINTEAFF.

The V gene is TRBV25-1, the J gene TRBJ2-1, with 9 bases fitting TRBD2. CDR3 length: 18 amino acids. CDR1 and CDR2 from the germline V gene are MGHDK and SYGVNS. Trimming cost V 0 bases and J 5 bases; bases outside gene matches: 11. CDR3 loop: CASSEYLGAGGIDNEQFF. In DNA form, the CDR3 reads TGTGCCAGCAGTGAATACCTCGGTGCGGGAGGGATCGACAATGAGCAGTTCTTC.

V gene TRBV7-6 combines with J gene TRBJ2-7; D is possibly TRBD2 (6 bases). The CDR3 contains 14 residues. Trimming took off 5 bases at V and 4 bases at J, with 15 bases between the two ends. The germline V gene has CDR1 SGHVS and CDR2 FNYEAQ. As DNA, the CDR3 is TGTGCCAGCAGCCTGGCAGCCGGGGGTTACGAGCAGTACGTC. Its translation is CASSLAAGGYEQYV.

The chain is built from TRBV7-9 and TRBJ1-3; D perhaps matches TRBD1 (5 bases). Deletions cut 7 bases from V and 2 bases from J, with 15 bases between. From germline, CDR1 is SEHNR and CDR2 FQNEAQ (reference sequence). This CDR3 contains 15 residues. The CDR3 DNA sequence: TGTGCCAGCACCGCGGATCGAGGGGCTGGAAACACCATATATTTT. Its protein product is CASTADRGAGNTIYF.

The chain couples TRBV27 to TRBJ2-7; D may match TRBD1 or TRBD2 (5 bases each). The CDR3 has 15 residues. V was clipped by 2 bases and J by 1 base, with 12 bases between them. Germline V gene sequence: CDR1 MNHEY, CDR2 SMNVEV (reference sequence). This CDR3 is CASSLGGGRSYEQYF. CDR3 nucleotides: TGTGCCAGCAGTTTAGGGGGTGGGCGTTCCTACGAGCAGTACTTC.

The chain joins TRBV6-1 to TRBJ1-4; possibly TRBD1 for D (5 bases). V lost 9 bases, J lost 4 bases, and 15 bases lay in between. Germline CDR1 MNHNS, CDR2 SASEGT. CDR3 length equals 14 residues. CDR3 protein: CASGGRSFNEKLFF. DNA of the CDR3: TGTGCCAGTGGGGGACGGAGTTTTAATGAAAAACTGTTTTTT.

The chain's CDR3 is CASSLVPSGTTYGYTF. The CDR3 DNA sequence: TGTGCCAGCAGCTTAGTACCGTCCGGGACCACCTATGGCTACACCTTC. The chain links TRBV7-2 to TRBJ1-2; weak D call: TRBD1 (5 bases). V shed 1 base and J shed 4 bases, with 16 bases lying between them. CDR1 and CDR2 from the germline V gene are SGHTA and FQGNSA. This CDR3 contains 16 residues.

Only a few counts were recorded for this clonotype. The genes are TRBV30 and TRBJ2-7, with 7 bases fitting TRBD1. CDR3 size: 12 residues. V shed 1 base and J 5 bases; nucleotides not matched to a gene: 2. CDR1 and CDR2 (germline): GTSNPN, SVGIG (reference sequence). CDR3 nucleotides: TGTGCCTGGAGTGCGACAGGGAACGAGCAGTACGTC. This encodes CAWSATGNEQYV.

CDR3 sequence: CSAGRDRVGYTF. As DNA, the CDR3 is TGCAGTGCTGGCAGAGATAGGGTGGGCTACACCTTC. V and J are TRBV20-1 and TRBJ1-2; no clear D gene. The CDR3 contains 12 residues. CDR1 is DFQATT, CDR2 SNEGSKA, per germline (reference sequence). V lost 5 bases, J lost 8 bases, and 15 bases lay in between.

The chain recombines TRBV6-2 or TRBV6-3 with TRBJ2-1, with TRBD2 identical over 9 bases. The V gene's germline CDR1 is MNHEY and CDR2 SVGEGT. V shed 7 bases and J 8 bases; nucleotides not matched to a gene: 12. This CDR3 is 15 amino acids long. CDR3 DNA: TGTGCCAGCACCAGGGGGGCTAGCGGGAAGGATGAGCAGTTCTTC. Translation: CASTRGASGKDEQFF.

The chain links TRBV28 to TRBJ1-1; D uncertain. The CDR3 is 13 amino acids. Germline assignment: CDR1 MDHEN and CDR2 SYDVKM. Trimming left V 6 bases short and J 5 bases short, with 13 bases between. The DNA for the CDR3 is TGTGCCAGCAGAGTACAGCGAACAACTGAAGCTTTCTTT. It codes for CASRVQRTTEAFF. The variable domain in full, with the rest retrieved from reference TRBV28 and TRBJ1-1, is DVKVTQSSRYLVKRTGEKVFLECVQDMDHENMFWYRQDPGLGLRLIYFSYDVKMKEKGDIPEGYSVSREKKERFSLILESASTNQTSMYLCASRVQRTTEAFFGQGTRLTVV.

V usage is TRBV29-1 and J usage is TRBJ1-2; D is perhaps TRBD1 (6 bases). The V gene's germline CDR1 is SQVTM and CDR2 ANQGSEA. The CDR3 runs to 12 residues. Trimming pared 6 bases from V and 3 bases from J, leaving 11 bases between. CDR3 nucleotides: TGCAGCGTCGCCGGGACACACTATGGCTACACCTTC. Protein sequence: CSVAGTHYGYTF.

This clonotype was seen a handful of times. Sequence at one end of the junction differs from germline and may be a read error. The V gene is TRBV7-9, the J gene TRBJ2-1, with TRBD2 matching over 9 bases. The germline CDR1 and CDR2 sequences are SEHNR and FQNEAQ (reference sequence). This CDR3 is 14 amino acids long. This CDR3 is CASSLAGSSGAWVF. The CDR3 bases are TGTGCCAGCAGCTTAGCGGGGTCTAGCGGGGCATGGGTCTTC.

This clonotype showed up just a few times. The CDR3 loop reads CSASVPGELFF. The CDR3 nucleotides read TGCAGTGCTAGTGTACCCGGGGAGCTGTTTTTT. The chain has TRBV20-1 and TRBJ2-2; D not certain. The ends were cut back, 3 bases at V and 6 bases at J, with 5 bases in the middle. Germline V gene sequence: CDR1 DFQATT, CDR2 SNEGSKA (reference sequence). The CDR3 consists of 11 residues.

This clonotype was counted only a few times. The V call is TRBV20-1, the J call TRBJ2-5; TRBD1 matches at 9 bases. Germline assignment: CDR1 DFQATT and CDR2 SNEGSKA (reference sequence). The CDR3 has 14 amino acids. With 0 bases clipped from V and 4 bases from J, the junction kept 3 bases outside the gene matches. The CDR3 loop is CSARDEGQGETQYF. Written as DNA, the CDR3 is TGCAGTGCTAGAGACGAGGGACAGGGAGAGACCCAGTACTTC.

This clonotype was recorded a few times. J is TRBJ2-5 and V is TRBV5-1; possibly TRBD1 or TRBD2 for D (5 bases each). The CDR3 is 13 amino acids. Trimming left V 4 bases short and J 4 bases short, with 11 bases between. The germline V gene has CDR1 SGHRS and CDR2 YFSETQ. The CDR3 sequence: CASSGGPGETQYF. The DNA for the CDR3 is TGCGCCAGCAGCGGGGGACCAGGAGAGACCCAGTACTTC.

The sample holds a few counts of this clonotype. CDR3 region: CASSLAVRGRTGELFF. CDR3 coding DNA: TGCGCCAGCAGCTTGGCCGTCCGGGGAAGGACCGGGGAGCTGTTTTTT. The chain employs TRBV5-1 and TRBJ2-2, with a weak D call TRBD2 (5 bases). V was pared by 0 bases and J by 5 bases, with 14 bases between. The CDR3 covers 16 residues. The germline CDR1 and CDR2 sequences are SGHRS and YFSETQ.